What follows are 14 T cell receptor beta chains derived from one specimen sequenced in a study of regulatory and conventional T cells in RAG deficiency. Genomic DNA came from blood conventional CD4+ T cells gated CD25-low CD127-high. TCRdb keeps only in-frame clones here, not all; method: immunoSEQ multiplex PCR. The table has 20,000 to 25,000 clones, 95% to 97% seen once. These same records also appear under a second study, on regulatory T cells. That paper notes: The primer mix had 52 TRBV and 13 TRBJ primers.

The sample taken for sequencing was CD25- CD4+ T cells sorted from blood. The source is a human donor in good health.

The V and J genes are TRBV19 and TRBJ1-4; TRBD1 might be the D (5 bases). Trimming shortened V by 2 bases and J by 0 bases, and 7 bases separated the two germline ends. This CDR3 is 15 amino acids long. The germline gives CDR1 LNHDA, CDR2 SQIVND (reference sequence). The chain's CDR3 is CASSIQGATNEKLFF. The CDR3 DNA follows: TGTGCCAGTAGTATACAGGGCGCAACTAATGAAAAACTGTTTTTT.

The V and J genes are TRBV6-6 and TRBJ1-3; D perhaps matches TRBD1 (6 bases). The germline gives CDR1 MNHNY, CDR2 SVGAGI (reference sequence). This CDR3 comprises 16 residues. V lost 6 bases and J lost 4, with 19 bases in between. CDR3 in DNA: TGTGCCAGCAGGCCAAGACAGGCACTGGGGGGAAACACCATATATTTT. Amino acid sequence: CASRPRQALGGNTIYF.

The chain is built from TRBV6-5 and TRBJ1-1; D remains ambiguous. Germline CDR1 is MNHEY and CDR2 is SVGAGI. V lost 3 bases and J lost 2, with 7 bases in between. The CDR3 has 13 residues. The CDR3 DNA is TGTGCCAGCAGTTATACGGGAAACACTGAAGCTTTCTTT. It specifies CASSYTGNTEAFF.

V is TRBV12-5 and J is TRBJ2-1; 15 bases map to TRBD2. Trimming removed 1 base from V and 8 bases from J; junction bases left unmatched: 9. Per the germline V gene, CDR1 is LGHNT and CDR2 is FRNRAP. The CDR3 is 18 amino acids. The DNA of the CDR3 is TGTGCTAGTGGTTTGGGAAGGACTAGCGGGGGGGCCGGAGATGAGCAGTTCTTC. This sequence encodes CASGLGRTSGGAGDEQFF.

The rearrangement links TRBV4-1 to TRBJ2-7, with D tentatively TRBD1 (5 bases). Germline V gene sequence: CDR1 MGHRA, CDR2 YSYEKL. V was cut by 4 bases and J by 5 bases, with 21 bases left in between. The CDR3 length is 16 residues. Written as DNA, the CDR3 is TGCGCCAGCAGCCGGACCATAGACAGTCAAGTCCACGAGCAGTACTTC. Amino acids: CASSRTIDSQVHEQYF.

The gene calls are TRBV29-1 and TRBJ2-7, with 9 bases aligning to TRBD1. V was pared by 6 bases and J by 2 bases, with 5 bases of the junction left unmatched. The CDR3 is 13 residues long. Germline loops: CDR1 SQVTM, CDR2 ANQGSEA. CDR3 sequence reads: CSVTGQGPYEQYF. The DNA of the CDR3 is TGCAGCGTAACCGGACAGGGGCCCTACGAGCAGTACTTC.

The chain joins TRBV2 to TRBJ1-5; no clear D. Germline-derived CDR1 and CDR2 are SNHLY and FYNNEI. The germline V and J ends were trimmed by 4 bases and 2 bases, with 6 bases remaining between them. CDR3 length: 13 amino acids. As DNA, the CDR3 is TGTGCCAGCAGTGTTCGGGGCAATCAGCCCCAGCATTTT. Translating gives CASSVRGNQPQHF.

This clone was found once. V and J are TRBV5-1 and TRBJ2-7; 7 bases are a match to TRBD2. CDR3 size: 15 residues. V was clipped by 4 bases and J by 0 bases; unmatched bases: 7. Germline V lookup: CDR1 SGHRS, CDR2 YFSETQ. CDR3 sequence (DNA): TGCGCCAGCAGCCTCCAGAGCGGGGCCTCCTACGAGCAGTACTTC. Translated, it gives CASSLQSGASYEQYF.

The chain carries TRBV7-9 and TRBJ1-4; D perhaps matches TRBD1 (5 bases). Germline V gene data show CDR1 as SEHNR and CDR2 as FQNEAQ (reference sequence). This CDR3 has 15 residues. V dropped 5 bases and J dropped 4 bases, with 14 bases sitting between them. CDR3 coding DNA: TGTGCCAGCAGCCCCCCCTCAGGGTTTAATGAAAAACTGTTTTTT. Protein product: CASSPPSGFNEKLFF. The whole variable domain, filled in from reference TRBV7-9 and TRBJ1-4, reads DTGVSQNPRHKITKRGQNVTFRCDPISEHNRLYWYRQTLGQGPEFLTYFQNEAQLEKSRLLSDRFSAERPKGSFSTLEIQRTEQGDSAMYLCASSPPSGFNEKLFFGSGTQLSVL.

A note on this clone: Different DNA sequences within this sample yield the same CDR3. The V and J genes are TRBV27 and TRBJ1-6, with TRBD1 identical over 7 bases. The trim removed 5 bases at V and 0 bases at J, leaving 4 bases unmatched. This CDR3 spans 16 amino acids. CDR1 is MNHEY and CDR2 is SMNVEV in the germline V gene (reference sequence). CDR3 loop: CASSPDRSSYNSPLHF. The CDR3 coding sequence is TGTGCCAGCAGTCCGGACAGGAGCTCCTATAATTCACCCCTCCACTTT.

The J gene is TRBJ2-7, the V gene TRBV18, with a weak D call TRBD1 (6 bases). The CDR3 runs 14 residues. The germline V gene encodes CDR1 KGHSH and CDR2 LQKENI. V was trimmed by 3 bases and J by 5 bases, leaving 14 bases between them. CDR3 coding DNA: TGTGCCAGCTCACCTACAGATACAGGGAACGAGCAGTACTTC. Amino acid sequence: CASSPTDTGNEQYF.

This chain links TRBV7-3 with TRBJ2-3; maybe TRBD2 (5 bases). The CDR3 contains 14 residues. The V gene lost 3 bases and the J gene lost 2 bases, with 9 bases spanning the gap. In germline, CDR1 is SGHTA, CDR2 FQGTGA. The chain's CDR3 is CASSFSGNTDTQYF. DNA for the CDR3: TGTGCCAGCAGCTTCTCGGGGAACACAGATACGCAGTATTTT. Complete variable domain (other parts from reference TRBV7-3 and TRBJ2-3): GAGVSQTPSNKVTEKGKYVELRCDPISGHTALYWYRQSLGQGPEFLIYFQGTGAADDSGLPNDRFFAVRPEGSVSTLKIQRTERGDSAVYLCASSFSGNTDTQYFGPGTRLTVL.

This clone was detected only once. The genes are TRBV4-2 and TRBJ2-5; 7 nucleotides agree with TRBD1. The trim removed 4 bases at V and 0 bases at J, leaving 11 bases unmatched. The CDR3 consists of 17 residues. Germline values: CDR1 LGHNA, CDR2 YNFKEQ. The CDR3 reads CASSLQGQPLYQETQYF. The CDR3 region has the DNA TGTGCCAGCAGCCTACAGGGACAGCCGTTGTACCAAGAGACCCAGTACTTC.

The count of this clone is one. The V gene is TRBV7-2, the J gene TRBJ1-4; 7 nucleotides agree with TRBD1. With 5 bases clipped from V and 7 bases from J, the junction kept 10 bases outside the gene matches. CDR1 SGHTA and CDR2 FQGNSA come from the germline V gene. The CDR3 spans 15 residues. The CDR3, as DNA: TGTGCCAGCAGCCCCCAGGGGGGAGGTTTTGAAAAACTGTTTTTT. Translating it yields CASSPQGGGFEKLFF.